This T cell receptor (beta chain) is from a study of T-cell memory formation after mild COVID-19 (dated by TCRdb to the early 2020s). General notes on the study: Most TCR sequence clusters were specific to one of the two donors. The cohort was made up of two young adult volunteers, one female and one male, who were previously healthy. In two donors, T-cell clones that expanded and contracted after mild COVID-19 were tracked by sequencing TCRalpha and TCRbeta repertoires over time.

Sequencing was performed on an Illumina NovaSeq 6000. cDNA libraries for TCRalpha and TCRbeta were prepared by 5'RACE using constant-segment primers, with sample barcodes and unique molecular identifiers added. RNA was extracted from every sample with Trizol reagent. Library amplification was performed in two PCR steps, and a second sample barcode and Illumina TruSeq adapters were introduced in the second step. Sequencing of libraries was performed on an Illumina NovaSeq with 2 x 150 bp paired-end reads. In the source study's methods: Demultiplexing of reads and collapsing into UMI-guided consensus sequences were performed with migec v1.2.7. With mixcr v2.1.11, UMI consensuses were aligned to TRA and TRB V and J templates and assembled into clonotypes. Clonotypes were classified as expanded or contracted when called significant by both edgeR and NoisET, with noise models trained on biological replicates. For edgeR calls, the cutoffs were a false discovery rate-adjusted p below 0.01 and a log2 fold-change threshold of 1. As an exploratory analysis of dynamics, PCA with hierarchical clustering was applied to max-normalized trajectories of the 1000 most abundant clonotypes. The CD4 or CD8 phenotype of responding clones was assigned using the separately sequenced CD4+ and CD8+ repertoires. The public reads were quality trimmed at Q25 with fastp and then assembled into clones with MiXCR by TCRdb, keeping productive beta chains. Rows are unified per CDR3 protein, each entry keeping the most common DNA and genes. The V and J calls and clone size are TCRdb's, not the authors'. In this sample the table shows 150,000 to 200,000 distinct CDR3 sequences, roughly 23% of which occur a single time. The top ten hold 23% of the sample.

Via the germline V gene (reference sequence), CDR1 is SEHNR and CDR2 FQNEAQ. The CDR3 numbers 15 residues from cysteine through phenylalanine. Solely the CDR3 DNA is kept, with 45 bases framed from the first base. V loses 6 bases of germline sequence and J loses 5 bases, and the interval between the two ends is 19 bases. Ficoll-Paque density gradient centrifugation was the method used to isolate PBMCs. Turning to this clonotype: Its antigen remains unidentified. No much larger clonotype is one base removed from it; base qualities were not supplied.

Overall study outcomes, separate from this receptor: Balanced CD4/CD8 phenotypes were observed for clones contracting from day 15 to 85, whereas a bias towards CD4+ was observed for a second wave of clones expanding from day 15 to 37. The study included only a couple of mild cases, and larger cohorts that include severe cases with pre-infection samples were judged to be necessary. Some responding clones were detected in pre-infection memory, suggesting pre-existing cross-reactive memory T cells joined the SARS-CoV-2 response. Whether the second-wave clones peaking on day 37 were SARS-CoV-2 specific was not confirmed. Contracting CD4+ clones appeared mostly in the CM and EM memory subsets, whereas CD8+ clones were enriched in EMRA.

The sequenced material came from PBMCs or a T cell subset sorted from them (not recorded which). This clonotype was obtained from an adult woman who had mild COVID-19 (a few samples of this study predate the infection). The sample titles of this study are shuffled in the database, so cell type and time point are left out; the donor was told from shared clones. The chain is encoded by TRBV7-9 joined to TRBJ1-1; the D gene cannot be resolved reliably. The DNA is as follows: TGTGCCAGCAGTGTTATGGTAGGGCGAGGGACTGAAGCTTTCTTT. Protein translation: CASSVMVGRGTEAFF.